This TCR beta chain was recorded in a study of T cells in Graves' hyperthyroidism and ophthalmopathy. Overall study: The authors collected peripheral blood at initial diagnosis, before any treatment.

Amplified regions were TCR beta CDR3 sequences from RNA transcripts. The HTBI set primed first-round TCR CDR3 RT-PCR. TCRdb passed the multiplex PCR reads through MiXCR, listing each CDR3 protein once. There are 650,000 to 850,000 distinct CDR3 sequences in the sample; 18% occur only once, and roughly a sixth lies in the top ten. Patients aged 18 to 65 had newly diagnosed hyperthyroidism of under 2 months' duration. Exclusion of a patient resulted from uncontrolled infection, other autoimmune disease, pregnancy or lactation. The V gene's germline CDR1 is SGHTA and CDR2 FQGTGA. V was pared by 4 bases and J by 4 bases, with 17 bases between. CDR3 length: 16 amino acids.

V is TRBV7-3 and J is TRBJ1-3; tentative D call: TRBD1 (5 bases). This receptor was obtained from a woman in her forties or fifties with Graves' hyperthyroidism that later progressed to Graves' ophthalmopathy. Input material: blood. The CDR3 loop is CASSSNPPGSGNTIYF. The CDR3 region has the DNA TGTGCCAGCAGCTCCAACCCGCCAGGGTCAGGAAACACCATATATTTT.